The 22 T cell receptor beta chains listed next were all sequenced from one sample in a study of PD-L1 blockade in urothelial cancer. The time point denotes: peripheral blood 6 weeks after treatment start. Produced via immunoSEQ multiplex PCR; TCRdb's table is partial and in-frame only. The sample includes around 69,000 clones, 85% to 95% of them seen just once. The material was PBMCs, obtained around atezolizumab (anti-PD-L1) treatment. These receptors all come from an elderly woman with urothelial cancer.

The rearrangement uses TRBV13 and TRBJ2-2; 9 positions agree with TRBD2. This CDR3 region has 15 residues. Trimming removed 3 bases from V and 4 bases from J; junction bases left unmatched: 3. In germline, CDR1 is PRHDT, CDR2 FYEKMQ (reference sequence). Here the CDR3 DNA reads TGTGCCAGCAGCTTGCGGGAGGGCCGCACCGGGGAGCTGTTTTTT. Translation gives CASSLREGRTGELFF. Together with reference TRBV13 and TRBJ2-2, the CDR3 gives the full variable domain: AAGVIQSPRHLIKEKRETATLKCYPIPRHDTVYWYQQGPGQDPQFLISFYEKMQSDKGSIPDRFSAQQFSDYHSELNMSSLELGDSALYFCASSLREGRTGELFFGEGSRLTVL.

The chain is built from TRBV15 and TRBJ1-1; 9 bases are a match to TRBD1. V gave up 5 bases and J gave up 2 bases; unmatched junction bases: 9. The CDR3 loop spans 16 amino acids. Looked up from germline, CDR1 is LNHNV and CDR2 is YYDKDF (reference sequence). CDR3 sequence: CATSLQGAPRNTEAFF. In DNA form, the CDR3 reads TGTGCCACCAGCCTACAGGGGGCGCCGCGTAACACTGAAGCTTTCTTT.

The genes are TRBV28 and TRBJ2-2, with TRBD2 matching over 14 bases. Germline CDR1 is MDHEN and CDR2 is SYDVKM. V gave up 1 base and J gave up 7 bases; unmatched junction bases: 5. The CDR3 has 17 residues. The CDR3 region has the DNA TGTGCCAGCAGTTTATATGGGACTAGCGGGAGTGACGGGGAGCTGTTTTTT. Its protein is CASSLYGTSGSDGELFF.

In its sample, this clone was seen once. V usage is TRBV7-8 and J usage is TRBJ2-5; 9 bases match TRBD1. The CDR3 sequence is 17 residues long. V lost 5 bases and J lost 4; bases outside the gene matches: 14. The germline CDR1 and CDR2 sequences are SGHVS and FQNEAQ. This chain's CDR3 is CASSLAGTGPRRETQYF. The CDR3, as DNA: TGTGCCAGCAGCCTTGCCGGGACAGGGCCGCGGCGAGAGACCCAGTACTTC.

The chain links TRBV2 to TRBJ2-7; a weak D match, TRBD1 (5 bases). The CDR3 totals 13 residues. Germline CDR1 reads SNHLY; CDR2 reads FYNNEI. V gave up 4 bases and J gave up 3 bases, with 10 bases separating them. CDR3 sequence (DNA): TGTGCCAGCAGTGGCCCAGGGCGCTACGAGCAGTACTTC. This translates into CASSGPGRYEQYF. Drawing the rest from reference TRBV2 and TRBJ2-7, the complete variable domain is EPEVTQTPSHQVTQMGQEVILRCVPISNHLYFYWYRQILGQKVEFLVSFYNNEISEKSEIFDDQFSVERPDGSNFTLKIRSTKLEDSAMYFCASSGPGRYEQYFGPGTRLTVT.

V is TRBV10-3 and J is TRBJ2-7; no firm D call. Trimming pared 10 bases from V and 4 bases from J, leaving 11 bases between. CDR1 is ENHRY and CDR2 is SYGVKD in the germline V gene. There are 11 residues in the CDR3. Here the CDR3 DNA reads TGTGCCACGCTAGACTTATACGAGCAGTACTTC. It encodes CATLDLYEQYF.

This clone was seen a single time. V gene TRBV7-9 combines with J gene TRBJ2-7, with TRBD2 as a possible D gene (6 bases). This CDR3 is built from 15 residues. CDR1 and CDR2 from the germline V gene are SEHNR and FQNEAQ (reference sequence). Trimming removed 3 bases from V and 0 bases from J, with 12 bases in between. CDR3: CASSLGLFSSYEQYF. The CDR3 DNA is TGTGCCAGCAGCTTGGGACTTTTTTCCTCCTACGAGCAGTACTTC.

V usage is TRBV10-3 and J usage is TRBJ1-4; D not resolved. The V end lost 2 bases, the J end lost 8 bases, and 12 bases lay between the germline ends. The CDR3 length is 14 residues. The germline CDR1 and CDR2 sequences are ENHRY and SYGVKD. The DNA of the CDR3 is TGTGCCATCAGTGAGGCCAGGCTGAAAGAAAAACTGTTTTTT. This sequence encodes CAISEARLKEKLFF.

The J gene is TRBJ1-5, the V gene TRBV27, with 7 nucleotides matching TRBD1. V was pared by 6 bases and J by 2 bases, with 7 bases of the junction left unmatched. CDR1 and CDR2 from the germline V gene are MNHEY and SMNVEV (reference sequence). This CDR3 spans 15 amino acids. This CDR3 reads CASSRKGAGNQPQHF. In DNA, the CDR3 is TGTGCCAGCAGCCGAAAGGGGGCTGGCAATCAGCCCCAGCATTTT.

This clone appeared once. The chain joins TRBV29-1 to TRBJ2-1; D perhaps matches TRBD2 (6 bases). Looked up from germline, CDR1 is SQVTM and CDR2 is ANQGSEA. The CDR3 is 14 amino acids. With 4 bases removed from V and 0 bases from J, the gap between germline ends came to 10 bases. In DNA form, the CDR3 reads TGCAGCGTTGCCGCGGGGAGCTCCTACAATGAGCAGTTCTTC. It codes for CSVAAGSSYNEQFF.

The chain has TRBV5-6 and TRBJ2-5, with 15 bases aligning to TRBD2. The J call may not be correct, given that the DNA end is closer to TRBJ2-7. This CDR3 has 16 residues. CDR1 SGHDT and CDR2 YYEEEE come from the germline V gene. Here the CDR3 reads CASSGGLAGGAYEQYF. DNA of the CDR3: TGTGCCAGCAGCGGGGGACTAGCGGGAGGCGCCTACGAGCAGTACTTC.

This clone is a singleton in its sample. This chain links TRBV5-4 with TRBJ2-1, with 8 bases fitting TRBD2. Germline CDR1 is SGHNT and CDR2 is YYREEE (reference sequence). V was pared by 2 bases and J by 7 bases, with 11 bases of the junction left unmatched. The CDR3 length is 16 residues. In nucleotides, the CDR3 is TGTGCCAGCAGCTTAAGCGGGGGAGGATGGGAGAATGAGCAGTTCTTC. It specifies CASSLSGGGWENEQFF.

The chain employs TRBV7-2 and TRBJ2-3; possibly TRBD2 for D (5 bases). From germline, CDR1 is SGHTA and CDR2 FQGNSA. V was shortened by 1 base and J by 0 bases, with 8 bases between the two germline ends. The CDR3 covers 15 residues. The CDR3 DNA reads as TGTGCCAGCAGCTTAGTGGGAGCCAGCACAGATACGCAGTATTTT. Encoded protein: CASSLVGASTDTQYF.

This clone was seen a single time. This chain connects TRBV19 to TRBJ1-2; D possibly corresponds to TRBD1 (6 bases). Germline CDR1 and CDR2: LNHDA and SQIVND (reference sequence). V was cut by 6 bases and J by 4 bases, with 12 bases left in between. CDR3 length: 13 amino acids. CDR3 amino acids: CASSIQGGYGYTF. For the CDR3, the DNA is TGTGCCAGTAGCATACAGGGTGGCTATGGCTACACCTTC.

The chain couples TRBV27 to TRBJ1-5, with D maybe TRBD1 (6 bases). V lost 2 bases and J 3 bases, leaving 17 bases between the germline ends. Germline lookup yields CDR1 MNHEY and CDR2 SMNVEV (reference sequence). The CDR3 runs 17 residues. The CDR3 nucleotides are TGTGCCAGCAGTTTAGTTCCCAGGGGCGATAACAATCAGCCCCAGCATTTT. It encodes CASSLVPRGDNNQPQHF.

The V and J genes are TRBV4-2 and TRBJ2-1; no clear D. This CDR3 has 15 residues. The germline V gene encodes CDR1 LGHNA and CDR2 YNFKEQ. V was trimmed by 0 bases and J by 4 bases, leaving 10 bases between them. CDR3 in amino acids: CASSQDADWYNEQFF. The CDR3 coding sequence is TGTGCCAGCAGCCAAGATGCCGACTGGTACAATGAGCAGTTCTTC.

The chain recombines TRBV28 with TRBJ1-5; D not resolved. Germline V lookup: CDR1 MDHEN, CDR2 SYDVKM. The V and J ends lost 2 bases and 2 bases respectively, with 7 bases between them. The CDR3 runs to 14 residues. CDR3 nucleotides: TGTGCCAGCAGTTTAATAAGCGGCAATCAGCCCCAGCATTTT. Its protein product is CASSLISGNQPQHF.

This sequence joins TRBV7-2 and TRBJ1-5; 8 nucleotides align to TRBD1. Trimming at V came to 3 bases and at J to 1 base, leaving 5 bases not matched to a gene. CDR3 length equals 16 residues. Germline CDR1 reads SGHTA; CDR2 reads FQGNSA. CDR3 amino acids: CASSFPGQGSNQPQHF. The DNA of the CDR3 is TGTGCCAGCAGCTTTCCCGGACAGGGAAGCAATCAGCCCCAGCATTTT. Combining the CDR3 with reference TRBV7-2 and TRBJ1-5 gives the whole variable domain GAGVSQSPSNKVTEKGKDVELRCDPISGHTALYWYRQSLGQGLEFLIYFQGNSAPDKSGLPSDRFSAERTGGSVSTLTIQRTQQEDSAVYLCASSFPGQGSNQPQHFGDGTRLSIL.

The chain carries TRBV28 and TRBJ2-5; TRBD2 aligns across 11 bases. The J segment lost 2 bases and the V segment lost 5 bases, leaving 7 bases of the junction unmatched. Germline V gene data show CDR1 as MDHEN and CDR2 as SYDVKM. This CDR3 contains 16 residues. As DNA, the CDR3 is TGTGCCAGCAGTAGTGGGACTAGCGGTACGCAAGAGACCCAGTACTTC. Its protein product is CASSSGTSGTQETQYF. The whole variable domain, remainder taken from reference TRBV28 and TRBJ2-5, is DVKVTQSSRYLVKRTGEKVFLECVQDMDHENMFWYRQDPGLGLRLIYFSYDVKMKEKGDIPEGYSVSREKKERFSLILESASTNQTSMYLCASSSGTSGTQETQYFGPGTRLLVL.

The chain has TRBV19 and TRBJ2-5; unclear D gene. V was shortened by 5 bases and J by 2 bases, with 12 bases between the two germline ends. Germline V gene lookup returns CDR1 LNHDA and CDR2 SQIVND (reference sequence). The CDR3 is 14 amino acids. CDR3 amino acids: CASSPTTSQETQYF. In DNA, the CDR3 is TGTGCCAGTAGTCCCACGACATCACAAGAGACCCAGTACTTC.

The chain recombines TRBV21-1 with TRBJ2-6; the table's D call of TRBD2 was not tested on the DNA. TRBV21-1 counts as a pseudogene. This CDR3 comprises 18 residues. The CDR3 DNA reads as TGTGCCAGCAGCAAAGCGCTTTCTACGTCTTGTGGGGCCAACGTCCTGACTTTC. It is translated as CASSKALSTSCGANVLTF.

J is TRBJ2-1 and V is TRBV5-1; maybe TRBD1 (6 bases). CDR1 is SGHRS and CDR2 is YFSETQ in the germline V gene. CDR3 size: 14 residues. Deletions cut 5 bases from V and 10 bases from J, with 19 bases between. The CDR3 DNA follows: TGCGCCAGCAGTGAAAGCAGGGGCTGGCCAGAGCAGTTCTTC. Protein: CASSESRGWPEQFF. Supplemented by reference TRBV5-1 and TRBJ2-1, the full variable domain reads KAGVTQTPRYLIKTRGQQVTLSCSPISGHRSVSWYQQTPGQGLQFLFEYFSETQRNKGNFPGRFSGRQFSNSRSEMNVSTLELGDSALYLCASSESRGWPEQFFGPGTRLTVL.